Listed below are T cell receptor beta chains from one sample, sequenced in a study of molecular identifiers for immune sequencing clone quantification. TCRdb called the PCR reads again in MiXCR, with one record for every CDR3 protein. The table lists 350,000 or so distinct CDR3 sequences, 20% to 25% of them singletons, with 0.81% in the top ten. The sample was naive CD8+ T cells from blood, with Jurkat cell RNA spiked in. The source is a human donor in good health. Some libraries in this study had Jurkat cell RNA spiked in. Each CDR3 is given with its conserved first and last residue. D genes are given only for firm matches. Only some rows state a clone size, as once, few, many or a class for expanded clones.

V,size,D,J,CDR3,DNA
TRBV12-3/TRBV12-4,few,-,TRBJ2-5,CASSSYLTSQETQYF,TGTGCCAGCAGTTCATACTTGACCAGCCAAGAGACCCAGTACTTC
TRBV2,few,-,TRBJ2-2,CASSGRASNTGELFF,TGTGCCAGCAGTGGAAGGGCTTCGAACACCGGGGAGCTGTTTTTT
TRBV5-6,many,-,TRBJ2-3,CASSSGSDTQYF,TGTGCCAGCAGCTCCGGGTCAGATACGCAGTATTTT
TRBV5-1,once,-,TRBJ1-1,CASSPGAGREAFF,TGCGCCAGCAGCCCAGGTGCTGGTCGTGAAGCTTTCTTT
TRBV3-1,-,-,TRBJ1-3,CASSQTLEAGNTIYF,TGTGCCAGCAGCCAAACTCTCGAGGCTGGAAACACCATATATTTT
TRBV6-1,many,-,TRBJ2-2,CASCWTSNTGELFF,TGTGCCAGCTGCTGGACAAGTAACACCGGGGAGCTGTTTTTT
TRBV20-1,many,-,TRBJ2-3,CSARGVGLTDTQYF,TGCAGTGCTAGAGGCGTGGGGCTCACAGATACGCAGTATTTT
TRBV29-1,many,-,TRBJ1-1,CSGESDTEAFF,TGCAGCGGTGAAAGTGACACTGAAGCTTTCTTT
TRBV9,-,TRBD2,TRBJ2-3,CASSPGLAGAPGTQYF,TGTGCCAGCAGCCCCGGACTAGCGGGGGCCCCCGGTACGCAGTATTTT
TRBV12-3/TRBV12-4,few,-,TRBJ2-5,CASSFSFQQETQYF,TGTGCCAGCAGTTTTAGCTTCCAGCAAGAGACCCAGTACTTC
TRBV9,-,-,TRBJ1-1,CASSASGMNTEAFF,TGTGCCAGCAGCGCGTCAGGGATGAACACTGAAGCTTTCTTT
TRBV12-5,few,-,TRBJ1-5,CASGLANQPQHF,TGTGCTAGTGGTTTGGCCAATCAGCCCCAGCATTTT
TRBV15,many,TRBD1,TRBJ2-1,CATSRGTGEGYNEQFF,TGTGCCACCAGCAGAGGGACAGGGGAAGGGTACAATGAGCAGTTCTTC
TRBV7-9,many,-,TRBJ2-7,CASSLGGWNEQYF,TGTGCCAGCAGCTTAGGGGGCTGGAACGAGCAGTACTTC
TRBV4-1,many,-,TRBJ1-2,CASSQESSGFDYGYTF,TGCGCCAGCAGCCAAGAGTCATCAGGGTTTGACTATGGCTACACCTTC
TRBV20-1,many,TRBD1,TRBJ2-7,CSASGQGHSYEQYF,TGCAGTGCCTCCGGACAGGGGCACTCCTACGAGCAGTACTTC
TRBV7-8,many,-,TRBJ2-6,CASTQGVSGANVLTF,TGTGCCAGTACGCAGGGAGTGTCTGGGGCCAACGTCCTGACTTTC
TRBV27,many,-,TRBJ2-7,CASSLFSGHEQYF,TGTGCCAGCAGTTTATTTTCGGGGCACGAGCAGTACTTC
TRBV5-1,many,-,TRBJ1-6,CASSPWSGDNSPLHF,TGCGCCAGCAGCCCATGGTCAGGGGATAATTCACCCCTCCACTTT
TRBV20-1,-,TRBD1,TRBJ2-1,CSARDDRDHYNERFF,TGCAGTGCTAGGGACGACAGGGACCACTACAATGAGCGGTTCTTC
TRBV29-1,many,-,TRBJ2-3,CSVEKEGASTDTQYF,TGCAGCGTTGAAAAAGAGGGTGCGAGCACAGATACGCAGTATTTT
TRBV2,many,-,TRBJ1-5,CASSARQGNQPQHF,TGTGCCAGCAGTGCTAGACAGGGCAATCAGCCCCAGCATTTT
TRBV6-2/TRBV6-3,-,TRBD2,TRBJ2-7,CASLTSGTYEQYF,TGTGCCAGCCTTACTAGCGGGACCTACGAGCAGTACTTC
TRBV28,many,-,TRBJ1-1,CASSKMNTEAFF,TGTGCCAGCAGTAAGATGAACACTGAAGCTTTCTTT
TRBV9,many,TRBD1,TRBJ2-5,CASSVGQGRDETQYF,TGTGCCAGCAGCGTGGGACAGGGTCGGGATGAGACCCAGTACTTC
TRBV6-6,many,TRBD2,TRBJ2-2,CASSSPSGRAETGELFF,TGTGCCAGCAGTTCCCCCAGCGGGAGGGCGGAAACCGGGGAGCTGTTTTTT
TRBV7-9,many,-,TRBJ1-5,CASSLSSGNQPQHF,TGTGCCAGCAGCTTATCTTCAGGCAATCAGCCCCAGCATTTT
TRBV12-3/TRBV12-4,few,-,TRBJ1-3,CASTFPMAGNTIYF,TGTGCCAGCACCTTCCCGATGGCAGGAAACACCATATATTTT
TRBV27,many,-,TRBJ2-6,CASSLTDDSGANVLTF,TGTGCCAGCAGTTTGACAGACGACTCTGGGGCCAACGTCCTGACTTTC
TRBV4-1,many,TRBD1,TRBJ1-5,CASSQRTGVQPQHF,TGCGCCAGCAGCCAACGGACAGGGGTTCAGCCCCAGCATTTT
TRBV6-2/TRBV6-3,many,-,TRBJ1-4,CASSYGWIGEKLFF,TGTGCCAGCAGTTACGGTTGGATTGGTGAAAAACTGTTTTTT
TRBV30,many,-,TRBJ2-7,CAWSAVYEQYF,TGTGCCTGGAGCGCCGTCTACGAGCAGTACTTC
TRBV4-2,-,TRBD1,TRBJ2-7,CASSQATGEYEQYF,TGTGCCAGCAGCCAAGCTACAGGGGAGTACGAGCAGTACTTC
TRBV25-1,many,-,TRBJ2-1,CASSVHSPTQTEQFF,TGTGCCAGCAGTGTCCACTCCCCGACCCAAACCGAGCAGTTCTTC
TRBV7-9,-,TRBD2,TRBJ2-3,CAGGAGGPNTQYF,TGTGCCGGCGGCGCGGGGGGGCCGAATACGCAGTATTTT
TRBV6-6,many,-,TRBJ2-7,CASSYTENYEQYF,TGTGCCAGCAGTTACACGGAAAACTACGAGCAGTACTTC
TRBV18,many,-,TRBJ2-4,CASSPNPVSRLDIQYF,TGTGCCAGCTCACCAAATCCCGTTAGCCGGTTGGACATTCAGTACTTC
TRBV2,many,-,TRBJ2-5,CASRGEAQETQYF,TGTGCCAGCAGGGGGGAGGCGCAAGAGACCCAGTACTTC
TRBV11-1,-,-,TRBJ2-7,CASSLGTNSYEQYF,TGTGCCAGCAGCTTAGGGACTAACTCCTACGAGCAGTACTTC
TRBV28,many,-,TRBJ2-5,CASRTRGGETQETQYF,TGTGCCAGCAGGACCAGGGGAGGGGAAACCCAAGAGACCCAGTACTTC
TRBV14,-,TRBD1,TRBJ2-5,CASSQGRGRLVAQYF,TGCGCCAGCAGCCAAGGCAGGGGGCGGCTGGTGGCCCAGTACTTC
TRBV20-1,-,TRBD2,TRBJ2-3,CSAHGLADTDTQYF,TGCAGTGCACATGGACTAGCGGATACAGATACGCAGTATTTT